A selection of T cell receptor beta chains follows, all from one sample in a study of shared clonotypes between healthy human individuals. The method was immunoSEQ multiplex PCR; TCRdb's version includes in-frame clones alone and lacks a portion of them. The sample includes millions of clones, roughly 95% seen only once; the top ten take more than 0.1%. Sequencing was done on a sample of naive CD4+ T cells sorted from blood. Receptors originate from a young man in good health. Each CDR3 is given with its conserved first and last residue. The D gene is left open where the match is weak. Clone size is not always given. Where it is, it says once, few, many or a class for expanded clones.

J	size	D	V	DNA	CDR3
TRBJ1-2	-	-	TRBV29-1	TGCAGCGTGGATGGGCAGGGCGGTGGCTACACCTTC	CSVDGQGGGYTF
TRBJ2-3	-	-	TRBV20-1	TGCACCCCCATGTCGGGGGAGGCGCAGTATTTT	CTPMSGEAQYF
TRBJ1-2	-	TRBD1	TRBV7-8	TGTGCCAGCAGCCAGACAGGGGGGAGAGACTATGGCTACACCTTC	CASSQTGGRDYGYTF
TRBJ1-1	-	-	TRBV6-1	TGTGCCAGCAGGGGGGGAGGGAACACTGAAGCTTTCTTT	CASRGGGNTEAFF
TRBJ1-5	-	TRBD1	TRBV19	TGTGCCAGTAGTGAAGGGACAGCTGTTCCCCCCCAGCATTTT	CASSEGTAVPPQHF
TRBJ1-5	-	TRBD1	TRBV7-8	TGTGCCAGCAGCTTAGTTTGGGGACAGGGGGTGAGGGGCAATCAGCCCCAGCATTTT	CASSLVWGQGVRGNQPQHF
TRBJ1-6	-	-	TRBV7-3	TGTGCCAGCAGCTCCACTTTCAATTCACCCCTCCACTTT	CASSSTFNSPLHF
TRBJ2-5	-	TRBD2	TRBV4-3	TGCGCCAGCAGCCCGTCGAGCGGGGGGTCCCAAGAGACCCAGTACTTC	CASSPSSGGSQETQYF
TRBJ2-3	-	TRBD2	TRBV7-2	TGTGCCAGCAGCTTGGGGCTAGCGGGAGGCACAGATACGCAGTATTTT	CASSLGLAGGTDTQYF
TRBJ2-3	-	TRBD2	TRBV7-2	TGTGCCAGCAGCTACGTAGCGGGAGAGGGATCCGATACGCAGTATTTT	CASSYVAGEGSDTQYF
TRBJ2-7	-	-	TRBV5-1	TGCGCCAGCAGTTCCCAGTCCGGGGAGCAGTACTTC	CASSSQSGEQYF
TRBJ1-2	-	-	TRBV19	TGTGCCAGTAGTAACCAGGGCCCGACTGGCGGCTATGGCTACACCTTC	CASSNQGPTGGYGYTF
TRBJ2-7	-	-	TRBV19	TGTGCCAGTAGTGCCTGGGGAGCTGGGTCCTACGAGCAGTACTTC	CASSAWGAGSYEQYF
TRBJ2-7	-	-	TRBV6-6	TGTGCCAGCAGTACACCCGGGACGATCCGCGAGCAGTACTTC	CASSTPGTIREQYF
TRBJ1-5	once	-	TRBV18	TGTGCCAGCTCACCTACCCTCCATAGAGACGATAGCAATCAGCCCCAGCATTTT	CASSPTLHRDDSNQPQHF
TRBJ1-5	-	-	TRBV28	TGTGCCAGCAGTTTAGGGGGCCTATATAGCAATCAGCCCCAGCATTTT	CASSLGGLYSNQPQHF
TRBJ2-2	-	-	TRBV2	TGTGCCAGCAGTTGGGGGGCCCCGGGTACCGGGGAGCTGTTTTTT	CASSWGAPGTGELFF
TRBJ2-1	-	-	TRBV5-1	TGCGCCAGCAGCTTGGATCGGGAAGCGGATTACAATGAGCAGTTCTTC	CASSLDREADYNEQFF
TRBJ2-7	-	TRBD1	TRBV5-5	TGTGCCAGCAGCTCAGGGGGCAGGAGCTACGAGCAGTACTTC	CASSSGGRSYEQYF
TRBJ2-1	-	-	TRBV9	TGTGCCAGCAGCGCGTACCCCCGGGCGGACAATGAGCAGTTCTTC	CASSAYPRADNEQFF
TRBJ1-1	-	-	TRBV29-1	TGCAGCGCCGACCCAGGTGGGTCTGAAGCTTTCTTT	CSADPGGSEAFF
TRBJ1-1	once	TRBD1	TRBV10-1	TGCGCCAGCAGCGCAACAGGGGGGAACACTGAAGCTTTCTTT	CASSATGGNTEAFF
TRBJ1-6	-	TRBD1	TRBV25-1	TGTGCCAGCAGAGGGGGACAGGGGGCAAACTCACCCCTCCACTTT	CASRGGQGANSPLHF
TRBJ2-1	-	TRBD2	TRBV25-1	TGTGCCAGCAGCGACGACCGGGGGAGGGCGTACAATGAGCAGTTCTTC	CASSDDRGRAYNEQFF
TRBJ2-6	-	-	TRBV6-1	TGTGCCAGCAGTGAACAAGGACTTGGGGCCAACGTCCTGACTTTC	CASSEQGLGANVLTF
TRBJ1-3	-	-	TRBV6-5	TGTGCCAGCAGTTACTCTGTATCGGGCACCATATATTTT	CASSYSVSGTIYF
TRBJ2-6	-	-	TRBV5-6	TGTGCCAGCAGATTTTACCCCCGACAGCCCTCTGGGGCCAACGTCCTGACTTTC	CASRFYPRQPSGANVLTF
TRBJ1-1	-	-	TRBV10-3	TGTGCCATCAGTGAGCTTAGGCATCGGGGCACTGAAGCTTTCTTT	CAISELRHRGTEAFF
TRBJ1-4	-	-	TRBV7-9	TGTGCCAGCAGCTTAGACAGATCGGTCGGGGAAAAACTGTTTTTT	CASSLDRSVGEKLFF
TRBJ1-6	-	-	TRBV6-1	TGTGCCAGCGGGGGGGGGATTAATTCACCCCTCCACTTT	CASGGGINSPLHF
TRBJ2-3	-	-	TRBV5-6	TGTGCCAGCAGCTTGGGGTTTAGTAGCACAGATACGCAGTATTTT	CASSLGFSSTDTQYF
TRBJ1-5	-	-	TRBV18	TGTGCCAGCTCACTGGGACAAGAGGGCAATCAGCCCCAGCATTTT	CASSLGQEGNQPQHF
TRBJ2-7	-	-	TRBV5-8	TGTGCCAGCAGACCTCTGACAGCATCCTACGAGCAGTACTTC	CASRPLTASYEQYF
TRBJ2-1	-	TRBD2	TRBV7-2	TGTGCCAGCAGCTTTCGGACTAGCGGGCTCTCCTACAATGAGCAGTTCTTC	CASSFRTSGLSYNEQFF
TRBJ1-6	-	-	TRBV25-1	TGTGCCAGCTCTGGACAGCTGAATTCACCCCTCCACTTT	CASSGQLNSPLHF
TRBJ2-5	-	-	TRBV29-1	TGCAGCGTTGGTGAAGGAAGAGAGACCCAGTACTTC	CSVGEGRETQYF
TRBJ2-3	once	TRBD2	TRBV2	TGTGCCAGCAGTGATTCGGGGGGGCAAGCAGATACGCAGTATTTT	CASSDSGGQADTQYF
TRBJ1-1	-	-	TRBV10-1	TGCGCCAGCAGTGGACAGGCCAAAGGGACTGAAGCTTTCTTT	CASSGQAKGTEAFF
TRBJ2-7	-	TRBD1	TRBV11-2	TGTGCCAGCAGCGGCTTACAGGGGGCGCGTTACGAGCAGTACTTC	CASSGLQGARYEQYF
TRBJ1-1	-	-	TRBV5-8	TGTGCCAGCCCCCTTATGTTGAACACTGAAGCTTTCTTT	CASPLMLNTEAFF
TRBJ1-3	-	TRBD1	TRBV28	TGTGCCAGCAGTTCATCGGGTACAGGGGAAGGAAACACCATATATTTT	CASSSSGTGEGNTIYF
TRBJ2-2	-	-	TRBV27	TGTGCCAGCAGTTTATGGGGCAACACCGGGGAGCTGTTTTTT	CASSLWGNTGELFF
TRBJ2-7	-	TRBD1	TRBV28	TGTGCCAGCAGTCTGGGGTTTTTGGGACAGGCCGCCTACGAGCAGTACTTC	CASSLGFLGQAAYEQYF
TRBJ2-3	-	-	TRBV5-1	TGCGCCAGCAGCTTCCGGGATAACACAGATACGCAGTATTTT	CASSFRDNTDTQYF
TRBJ1-3	-	-	TRBV7-9	TGTGCCAGCAGCTTACCAGGGACGTACGGAAACACCATATATTTT	CASSLPGTYGNTIYF
TRBJ2-7	-	-	TRBV9	TGTGCCAGCAGCCGTGGACGTAGCTCCTACGAGCAGTACTTC	CASSRGRSSYEQYF
TRBJ2-1	-	-	TRBV6-6	TGTGCCAGCAGTTACGTGCTTAGCTCCTACAATGAGCAGTTCTTC	CASSYVLSSYNEQFF